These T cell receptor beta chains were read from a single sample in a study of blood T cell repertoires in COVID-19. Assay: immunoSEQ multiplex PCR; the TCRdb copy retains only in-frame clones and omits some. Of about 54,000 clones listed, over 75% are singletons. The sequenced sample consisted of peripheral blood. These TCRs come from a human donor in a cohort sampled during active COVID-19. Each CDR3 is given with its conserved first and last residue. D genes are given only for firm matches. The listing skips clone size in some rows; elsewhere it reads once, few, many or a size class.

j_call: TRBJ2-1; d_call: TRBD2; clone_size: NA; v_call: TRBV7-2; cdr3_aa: CASDPGGRGYEQFF; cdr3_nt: TGTGCCAGCGATCCGGGCGGGAGGGGGTATGAGCAGTTCTTC
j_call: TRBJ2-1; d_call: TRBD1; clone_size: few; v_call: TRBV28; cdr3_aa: CAGQLGQGDNEQFF; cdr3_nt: TGTGCCGGCCAACTCGGGCAGGGGGACAATGAGCAGTTCTTC
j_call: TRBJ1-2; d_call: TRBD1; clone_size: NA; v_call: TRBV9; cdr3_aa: CASSLTGEGGYTF; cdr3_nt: TGTGCCAGCAGCCTGACAGGGGAGGGAGGCTACACCTTC
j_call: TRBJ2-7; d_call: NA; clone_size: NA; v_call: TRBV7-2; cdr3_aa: CALSQGAGSYEQYF; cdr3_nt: TGTGCCCTCTCACAGGGAGCGGGGTCCTACGAGCAGTACTTC
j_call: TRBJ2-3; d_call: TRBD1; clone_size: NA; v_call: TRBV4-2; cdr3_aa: CASSQDRARGRDTQYF; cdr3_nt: TGTGCCAGCAGCCAAGATCGGGCCAGGGGGAGAGATACGCAGTATTTT
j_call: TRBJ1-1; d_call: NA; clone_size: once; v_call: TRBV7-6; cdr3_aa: CASSLEGVGEAFF; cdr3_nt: TGTGCCAGCAGCTTAGAGGGGGTCGGTGAAGCTTTCTTT
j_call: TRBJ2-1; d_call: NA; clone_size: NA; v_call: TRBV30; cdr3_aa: CAWSTPLGRTYNEQFF; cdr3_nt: TGTGCCTGGAGTACCCCCCTTGGTAGAACCTACAATGAGCAGTTCTTC
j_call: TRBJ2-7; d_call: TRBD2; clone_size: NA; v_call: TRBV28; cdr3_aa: CASSSWTSAPYEQYF; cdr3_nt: TGTGCCAGCAGTTCCTGGACTAGCGCCCCCTACGAGCAGTACTTC
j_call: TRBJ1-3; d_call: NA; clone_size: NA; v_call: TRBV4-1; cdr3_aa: CASSQEPAGSGNTIYF; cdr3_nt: TGCGCCAGCAGCCAAGAACCAGCGGGCTCTGGAAACACCATATATTTT
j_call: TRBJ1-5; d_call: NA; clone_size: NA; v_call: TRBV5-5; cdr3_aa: CASSLELYSNQPQHF; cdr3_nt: TGTGCCAGCAGCTTGGAACTTTATAGCAATCAGCCCCAGCATTTT
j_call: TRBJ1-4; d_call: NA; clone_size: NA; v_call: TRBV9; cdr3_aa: CASSARNHNEKLFF; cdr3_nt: TGTGCCAGCAGCGCCAGAAACCATAATGAAAAACTGTTTTTT